Following are 29 T cell receptor beta chains from one sample sequenced in a study of T cells in Graves' hyperthyroidism and ophthalmopathy. Authors of the study amplified TCR beta CDR3 regions from RNA transcripts. During a first-round RT-PCR of the TCR CDR3, the HTBI primer set was used. Each CDR3 protein gets one entry after TCRdb re-called the multiplex PCR reads with MiXCR. The sample has 500,000 to 650,000 distinct CDR3 sequences; around 15% are singletons. Sequencing was done on a sample of blood. These receptors originate from a woman between 50 and 59 years old with Graves' ophthalmopathy.

This clonotype was seen more than once but under ten times. The V call is TRBV27, the J call TRBJ1-5; 7 bases map to TRBD1. Germline trimming cut 1 base from V and 0 bases from J; bases unmatched to any gene: 6. This CDR3 has 17 amino acids. CDR1 is MNHEY, CDR2 SMNVEV, per germline (reference sequence). The CDR3 nucleotides are TGTGCCAGCAGTTTATTTGGGACAGCATATAGCAATCAGCCCCAGCATTTT. Translation gives CASSLFGTAYSNQPQHF.

V is TRBV4-3 and J is TRBJ2-5; D uncertain. V lost 0 bases, J lost 6 bases, and 20 bases lay in between. CDR1 and CDR2 (germline): LGHNA, YSLEER. There are 17 residues in the CDR3. The DNA of the CDR3 is TGCGCCAGCAGCCAAGATGGTACTGCAGGTGGTTTCCAGACCCAGTACTTC. It yields the protein CASSQDGTAGGFQTQYF.

The table lists this clonotype with many counts. The V gene is TRBV20-1, the J gene TRBJ1-5; 8 positions agree with TRBD1. The CDR3 has 13 residues. V gave up 3 bases and J gave up 4 bases; unmatched junction bases: 2. CDR1 is DFQATT, CDR2 SNEGSKA, per germline (reference sequence). The CDR3 here is CSASRTGNQPQHF. DNA for the CDR3: TGCAGTGCTAGCAGGACAGGGAATCAGCCCCAGCATTTT.

The chain employs TRBV7-2 and TRBJ2-7; 8 positions match TRBD1. This CDR3 comprises 14 residues. V was pared by 5 bases and J by 6 bases, with 9 bases of the junction left unmatched. In germline, CDR1 is SGHTA, CDR2 FQGNSA. CDR3 bases: TGTGCCAGCAGCCATGACAGGGGTATTACCGAGCAGTACTTC. Amino acids: CASSHDRGITEQYF.

In this sample, this clonotype turned up many times. The rearrangement uses TRBV28 and TRBJ1-1; D is unresolved. Trimming took 7 bases from V and 1 from J, leaving 13 bases between them. The germline V gene has CDR1 MDHEN and CDR2 SYDVKM. CDR3 size: 14 residues. The CDR3 region is CASIPDRRNTEAFF. CDR3 nucleotides: TGTGCCAGCATTCCGGACCGACGGAACACTGAAGCTTTCTTT.

This chain joins TRBV27 and TRBJ1-1, with 8 nucleotides matching TRBD1. V gave up 6 bases and J gave up 4 bases; unmatched junction bases: 13. The CDR3 extends over 16 amino acids. Germline V gene sequence: CDR1 MNHEY, CDR2 SMNVEV (reference sequence). The CDR3 DNA follows: TGTGCCAGCAGAACGTGGGGGGGGGACAGGCCCACTGAAGCTTTCTTT. This gives the protein CASRTWGGDRPTEAFF.

This clonotype was counted ten times or more. This chain connects TRBV6-1 to TRBJ1-1, with 7 bases fitting TRBD1. V lost 5 bases, J lost 0 bases, and 9 bases stayed unmatched. This CDR3 is 16 amino acids long. Germline values: CDR1 MNHNS, CDR2 SASEGT. The CDR3 DNA reads as TGTGCCAGCAGTTATCGGAGGGGGCGGATGAACACTGAAGCTTTCTTT. It translates to CASSYRRGRMNTEAFF.

This clonotype was detected many times. V gene TRBV7-2 combines with J gene TRBJ2-7; TRBD2 agrees at 8 bases. There are 15 residues in the CDR3. V shed 5 bases, J shed 2 bases, and the junction held 8 bases outside the gene matches. Germline-derived CDR1 and CDR2 are SGHTA and FQGNSA. CDR3 region: CASSPTSGLTYEQYF. The DNA for the CDR3 is TGTGCCAGCAGCCCAACTAGCGGCCTAACCTACGAGCAGTACTTC. Full variable domain (outside the CDR3, taken from reference TRBV7-2 and TRBJ2-7): GAGVSQSPSNKVTEKGKDVELRCDPISGHTALYWYRQSLGQGLEFLIYFQGNSAPDKSGLPSDRFSAERTGGSVSTLTIQRTQQEDSAVYLCASSPTSGLTYEQYFGPGTRLTVT.

The rearrangement links TRBV10-3 to TRBJ2-2, with D hard to call. Germline lookup yields CDR1 ENHRY and CDR2 SYGVKD. Trimming shortened V by 2 bases and J by 6 bases, and 7 bases separated the two germline ends. The CDR3 runs 13 residues. CDR3 nucleotide sequence: TGTGCCATCAGTGAGAGCGTGCCCGGGGAGCTGTTTTTT. Protein product: CAISESVPGELFF.

CDR3 sequence: CATSDLAGASYNEQFF. The CDR3 region has the DNA TGTGCCACCAGTGATCTAGCGGGAGCCTCCTACAATGAGCAGTTCTTC. The chain carries TRBV24-1 and TRBJ2-1; 10 bases map to TRBD2. In germline, CDR1 is KGHDR, CDR2 SFDVKD. This CDR3 spans 16 amino acids. The trim removed 3 bases at V and 0 bases at J, leaving 1 base unmatched.

This clonotype has more than one count but fewer than ten. The chain has TRBV28 and TRBJ2-2, with a tentative D call TRBD1 (5 bases). CDR1 is MDHEN and CDR2 is SYDVKM in the germline V gene. V lost 7 bases and J 6 bases, leaving 18 bases between the germline ends. The CDR3 is 15 residues long. The CDR3 region has the DNA TGTGCCAGCAAAGACGACAGAAGTAGGCCCGGGGAGCTGTTTTTT. This translates into CASKDDRSRPGELFF.

This clonotype has ten or more counts. The chain uses TRBV2 and TRBJ2-7; D ambiguous. The CDR3 covers 13 residues. V was pared by 3 bases and J by 4 bases, with 10 bases between. Germline CDR1 SNHLY, CDR2 FYNNEI. This CDR3 is CASSEGYRYEQYF. The CDR3 DNA reads as TGTGCCAGCAGTGAGGGGTACCGTTACGAGCAGTACTTC.

This clonotype has at least ten counts. V usage is TRBV20-1 and J usage is TRBJ2-7; D is uncertain. The germline V and J ends were trimmed by 1 base and 3 bases, with 10 bases remaining between them. The CDR3 spans 13 residues. In germline, CDR1 is DFQATT, CDR2 SNEGSKA (reference sequence). The CDR3 DNA follows: TGCAGTGCTAGAGTCCGTCTGGGCTACGAGCAGTACTTC. It translates to CSARVRLGYEQYF.

This clonotype was found many times. This chain uses TRBV5-1 with TRBJ2-3; 7 bases are shared with TRBD1. Germline trimming cut 0 bases from V and 2 bases from J; bases unmatched to any gene: 3. The CDR3 runs to 15 residues. Germline CDR1 reads SGHRS; CDR2 reads YFSETQ. The CDR3 spells CASSLGQGDTDTQYF. As DNA, the CDR3 is TGCGCCAGCAGCTTGGGACAGGGAGACACAGATACGCAGTATTTT.

The table lists this clonotype with many counts. The chain couples TRBV20-1 to TRBJ2-6; 9 nucleotides match TRBD2. CDR1 and CDR2 (germline): DFQATT, SNEGSKA (reference sequence). The length of the CDR3 is 18 residues. After removal of 1 base from V and 0 bases from J, the junction contained 7 bases not matched to a gene. CDR3 residues: CSARAPGLAFSGANVLTF. DNA of the CDR3: TGCAGTGCTAGAGCTCCGGGACTAGCTTTCTCTGGGGCCAACGTCCTGACTTTC.

At least ten counts were recorded for this clonotype. The gene calls are TRBV28 and TRBJ2-7, with a possible D match to TRBD2 (6 bases). CDR3 length equals 14 residues. Germline CDR1 and CDR2: MDHEN and SYDVKM. Trimming removed 6 bases at V and 3 bases at J, with 15 bases between. In DNA, the CDR3 is TGTGCCAGCAGCTCCGGGACTTTAATCTACGAGCAGTACTTC. It encodes CASSSGTLIYEQYF.

This clonotype was seen at least ten times. The chain couples TRBV28 to TRBJ1-2; possible D gene TRBD1, 6 bases. CDR1 is MDHEN, CDR2 SYDVKM, per germline. This CDR3 has 13 amino acids. Deletions cut 7 bases from V and 4 bases from J, with 13 bases between. This CDR3 is CASIEGGSYGYTF. CDR3 in DNA: TGTGCCAGCATAGAAGGGGGAAGCTATGGCTACACCTTC.

Ten or more counts support this clonotype. The CDR3 spells CASSPGTGAEQYF. CDR3 nucleotides: TGTGCCAGCAGTCCCGGGACAGGGGCCGAGCAGTACTTC. This chain joins TRBV6-1 and TRBJ2-7; the match to TRBD1 covers 10 bases. CDR1 is MNHNS, CDR2 SASEGT, per germline. The CDR3 is made up of 13 amino acids. Trimming took 5 bases from V and 6 from J; bases not matched to a gene: 4.

This clonotype was picked up many times. The chain couples TRBV20-1 to TRBJ2-7; D is uncertain. The V gene lost 4 bases and the J gene lost 2 bases, with 9 bases spanning the gap. This CDR3 spans 12 amino acids. The germline gives CDR1 DFQATT, CDR2 SNEGSKA (reference sequence). The CDR3 protein is CSANGGAYEQYF. The DNA for the CDR3 is TGCAGTGCTAATGGCGGAGCCTACGAGCAGTACTTC.

This clonotype occurred many times. This chain joins TRBV6-1 and TRBJ2-5; D perhaps matches TRBD2 (5 bases). This CDR3 comprises 13 residues. Looked up from germline, CDR1 is MNHNS and CDR2 is SASEGT. Between the trimmed V and J ends, which lost 5 bases and 9 bases, there was a span of 16 bases. The CDR3 spells CASSFLEASSQYF. CDR3 bases: TGTGCCAGCAGTTTTCTGGAGGCTTCATCCCAGTACTTC.

This clonotype was seen many times. The chain carries TRBV5-1 and TRBJ2-7; 10 bases fit TRBD2. In germline, CDR1 is SGHRS, CDR2 YFSETQ. Unmatched junction bases numbered 5, after V lost 3 bases and J lost 2 bases. The CDR3 sequence is 15 residues long. CDR3 amino acids: CASSSGTSETYEQYF. The CDR3 bases are TGCGCCAGCAGCTCCGGGACTAGCGAAACCTACGAGCAGTACTTC. The entire variable domain, with the rest obtained from reference TRBV5-1 and TRBJ2-7, is as follows: KAGVTQTPRYLIKTRGQQVTLSCSPISGHRSVSWYQQTPGQGLQFLFEYFSETQRNKGNFPGRFSGRQFSNSRSEMNVSTLELGDSALYLCASSSGTSETYEQYFGPGTRLTVT.

This clonotype was detected a few times. The J gene is TRBJ1-1, the V gene TRBV15; no clear D gene. Trimming pared 0 bases from V and 11 bases from J, leaving 10 bases between. This CDR3 has 12 residues. CDR1 and CDR2 (germline): LNHNV, YYDKDF (reference sequence). CDR3 coding DNA: TGTGCCACCAGCAGAGATCGGTTTGGGGCTTTCTTT. Translation: CATSRDRFGAFF.

This clonotype occurred many times. This chain uses TRBV11-3 with TRBJ2-7, with TRBD2 matching 9 bases. Germline-derived CDR1 and CDR2 are SGHNT and YENEEA. Trimming at V came to 3 bases and at J to 1 base, leaving 4 bases not matched to a gene. The CDR3 covers 15 residues. The DNA of the CDR3 is TGTGCCAGCAGCTTCCTAGCGGGAACTTCCTACGAGCAGTACTTC. Amino acids: CASSFLAGTSYEQYF.

This clonotype occurred many times. The gene calls are TRBV11-3 and TRBJ1-5; no clear D gene. Germline CDR1 and CDR2: SGHNT and YENEEA. Trimming removed 5 bases from V and 6 bases from J, with 11 bases in between. CDR3 length: 13 amino acids. CDR3 sequence (DNA): TGTGCCAGCAGCCCGGGCAGCGGTCAGCCCCAGCATTTT. This encodes CASSPGSGQPQHF.

This clonotype was seen repeatedly, ten times or more. The rearrangement joins TRBV28 to TRBJ2-5, with TRBD1 identical over 11 bases. The CDR3 runs to 13 residues. V shed 10 bases and J 12 bases; nucleotides not matched to a gene: 13. Germline V lookup: CDR1 MDHEN, CDR2 SYDVKM. CDR3 sequence (DNA): TGTGCCATCACCGGGACAGGGGGTTCTTATGAGTACTTC. As protein: CAITGTGGSYEYF.

The sample holds many counts of this clonotype. This rearrangement joins TRBV7-8 to TRBJ2-7, with 8 bases fitting TRBD2. CDR1 and CDR2 (germline): SGHVS, FQNEAQ. The CDR3 is made up of 15 amino acids. V lost 5 bases to trimming and J lost 3 bases; unmatched junction nucleotides: 9. The DNA of the CDR3 is TGTGCCAGCAGCGAGGCGGGAGGAAGGGGCTACGAGCAGTACTTC. Amino acid sequence: CASSEAGGRGYEQYF.

This chain uses TRBV5-4 with TRBJ2-5, with D perhaps TRBD2 (6 bases). The V and J ends lost 1 base and 1 base respectively, with 11 bases between them. CDR1 is SGHNT and CDR2 is YYREEE in the germline V gene (reference sequence). The CDR3 consists of 15 residues. Written as DNA, the CDR3 is TGTGCCAGCAGCTTGCGGCGGGAATCCCAAGAGACCCAGTACTTC. Its translation: CASSLRRESQETQYF.

This clonotype was detected ten times or more. This chain links TRBV7-9 with TRBJ2-1; D unclear. Germline V gene data show CDR1 as SEHNR and CDR2 as FQNEAQ (reference sequence). Trimming left V 1 base short and J 7 bases short, with 14 bases between. The CDR3 consists of 15 residues. The CDR3, as DNA: TGTGCCAGCAGCTTAGTAGACTGGCAGATTAATGAGCAGTTCTTC. Protein: CASSLVDWQINEQFF. The full variable domain, its missing parts supplied by reference TRBV7-9 and TRBJ2-1, is DTGVSQNPRHKITKRGQNVTFRCDPISEHNRLYWYRQTLGQGPEFLTYFQNEAQLEKSRLLSDRFSAERPKGSFSTLEIQRTEQGDSAMYLCASSLVDWQINEQFFGPGTRLTVL.

As regards this clonotype: With a much larger clone just one base away, this may be a read error. The CDR3 nucleotides are TGTGCCAGCAGCGGCCCCGGGACAGGGCTATACGGGCAGTACTTC. This encodes CASSGPGTGLYGQYF. The rearrangement joins TRBV12-3 or TRBV12-4 to TRBJ2-7, with 9 bases that match TRBD1. CDR3 length: 15 residues.